A selection of T cell receptor beta chains follows, all from one sample in a study of cytomegalovirus exposure and HLA in healthy donors. The data were produced by immunoSEQ multiplex PCR, yet TCRdb's version contains in-frame clones alone and is incomplete. The table has 68,000 or so clones, about 81% seen once. Sequenced sample: PBMCs. The receptor source for this set is a human donor in good health. Each CDR3 is given with its conserved first and last residue. The D gene is left open where the match is weak. Size is stated for part of the rows, as once, few or many counts, or as a class when the clone is expanded.

d_call j_call clone_size v_call cdr3_nt cdr3_aa
. TRBJ1-5 once TRBV27 TGTGCCAGCAGTTCGCACCTAGCTGGCGGGAGGGATCAGCCCCAGCATTTT CASSSHLAGGRDQPQHF
. TRBJ2-1 . TRBV27 TGTGCCAGCAGTCCCAGAAACAATGAGCAGTTCTTC CASSPRNNEQFF
. TRBJ2-3 . TRBV19 TGTGCCAGTAGTATTATCCAGGGCACAGATACGCAGTATTTT CASSIIQGTDTQYF
. TRBJ2-2 . TRBV10-3 TGTGCCATCAGGACATTTACCGGGGAGCTGTTTTTT CAIRTFTGELFF
TRBD2 TRBJ2-5 few TRBV15 TGTGCCACCAGCCCCCCGGGGACTACCCAAGAGACCCAGTACTTC CATSPPGTTQETQYF
TRBD2 TRBJ2-2 . TRBV30 TGTGCCTGGAGGGCCAGCGGGGTACCCACCGGGGAGCTGTTTTTT CAWRASGVPTGELFF
. TRBJ1-6 . TRBV7-9 TGTGCCAGCAGCTACACAGGGAATTCACCCCTCCACTTT CASSYTGNSPLHF
TRBD1 TRBJ2-1 . TRBV19 TGTGCCAGTAGTACGCGACAGGGGAGGAATGAGCAGTTCTTC CASSTRQGRNEQFF
TRBD2 TRBJ2-3 . TRBV10-3 TGTGCCATCAGTGTGAACGGGGGGGCGAGGGGCACAGATACGCAGTATTTT CAISVNGGARGTDTQYF
TRBD2 TRBJ2-7 . TRBV2 TGTGCCAGCAAGGAAGGACTAGCGGGGGGGCAAGTAGGCGAGCAGTACTTC CASKEGLAGGQVGEQYF
TRBD1 TRBJ1-4 few TRBV6-5 TGTGCCAGCAGTCAGACAGGGGGCAGGGAAAAACTGTTTTTT CASSQTGGREKLFF
. TRBJ2-2 once TRBV28 TGTGCCAGCAGTCAAGACTTGATAACGAACACCGGGGAGCTGTTTTTT CASSQDLITNTGELFF
. TRBJ1-3 . TRBV14 TGTGCCAGCAGCGCCCACGGGGTAGGAAACACCATATATTTT CASSAHGVGNTIYF
. TRBJ2-7 once TRBV7-3 TGTGCCAGCAGCCCATCCGGGGACTACGAGCAGTACTTC CASSPSGDYEQYF
. TRBJ1-2 . TRBV23-1 TGCGCCTCTGAGGAGACAGCCTCCAAGGCTAACTATGGCTACACCTTC CASEETASKANYGYTF
. TRBJ2-5 . TRBV9 TGTGCCAGCAGCGTAGGGGGTAGGGGGTACCAAGAGACCCAGTACTTC CASSVGGRGYQETQYF
TRBD2 TRBJ2-2 . TRBV5-1 TGCGCCAGCTCAACCGCGGGGGGACCGAACACCGGGGAGCTGTTTTTT CASSTAGGPNTGELFF
TRBD1 TRBJ2-5 few TRBV7-3 TGTGCCAGCAGCTTGGACAGGGGGCAAGAGACCCAGTACTTC CASSLDRGQETQYF
TRBD2 TRBJ2-3 . TRBV7-2 TGTGCCAGCAGCTTACTCAGCGGGGTTAGCACAGATACGCAGTATTTT CASSLLSGVSTDTQYF
TRBD1 TRBJ1-3 . TRBV4-1 TGCGCCAGCAGCCAAGAATGGACAGGGGGCTTAGACACCATATATTTT CASSQEWTGGLDTIYF
. TRBJ1-2 once TRBV7-9 TGTGCCAGCAGCGTCGGACAGAACTATGGCTACCCCTTC CASSVGQNYGYPF
TRBD1 TRBJ2-7 . TRBV10-3 TGTGCCATCAGCGAAGGACAGGGCTTGGTCCACGAGCAGTACTTC CAISEGQGLVHEQYF